A selection of T cell receptor beta chains follows, all from one sample in a study of blood T cell repertoires in COVID-19. Sequenced by immunoSEQ multiplex PCR; TCRdb stores in-frame clones only, minus some. In the table there are tens of thousands of clones, over 85% of which are singletons. Sample: peripheral blood. The receptors were sampled from a human donor with active COVID-19. The donor label of this sample is uncertain. The CDR3 runs from the conserved cysteine through the conserved F or W. Fields, in order: V gene, J gene, D gene, clone size, CDR3 protein, CDR3 DNA. A D gene is named only where the DNA matches it firmly. The listing skips clone size in some rows; elsewhere it reads once, few, many or a size class.

TRBV18	TRBJ1-1	.	.	CASSPLRGVDRSNTEAFF	TGTGCCAGCTCACCACTGCGGGGGGTCGATCGCAGCAACACTGAAGCTTTCTTT
TRBV7-7	TRBJ2-3	.	.	CASSPGGGTDTQYF	TGTGCTAGCAGCCCCGGCGGAGGAACAGATACGCAGTATTTT
TRBV4-3	TRBJ1-5	.	.	CASSQDAYRRAYRPQHF	TGCGCCAGCAGCCAAGATGCATACCGCAGGGCATATAGGCCCCAGCATTTT
TRBV6-5	TRBJ1-2	.	.	CASSYRSEGPYGYTF	TGTGCCAGCAGTTACAGGTCGGAGGGACCCTATGGCTACACCTTC
TRBV11-3	TRBJ2-7	.	.	CASSLAQGYEQYF	TGTGCCAGCAGCTTAGCACAGGGTTACGAGCAGTACTTC
TRBV6-4	TRBJ2-1	.	.	CASSDPGQGTNEQFF	TGTGCCAGCAGTGACCCCGGGCAGGGGACGAATGAGCAGTTCTTC
TRBV24-1	TRBJ2-3	TRBD2	once	CATSPGLDRGTDTQYF	TGTGCCACCAGCCCAGGACTAGATCGGGGCACAGATACGCAGTATTTT
TRBV6-5	TRBJ1-2	.	.	CASSYQTGYYGYTF	TGTGCCAGCAGTTACCAAACAGGGTACTATGGCTACACCTTC
TRBV19	TRBJ1-5	.	once	CASSGRMRGWDQPQHF	TGTGCCAGTAGTGGACGGATGCGGGGTTGGGATCAGCCCCAGCATTTT
TRBV5-5	TRBJ1-3	.	.	CASTLQTNSGNTIYF	TGTGCCAGCACCCTCCAGACAAACTCTGGAAACACCATATATTTT
TRBV12-3/TRBV12-4	TRBJ2-2	.	.	CASSLRFTGELFF	TGTGCCAGCAGTTTACGGTTCACCGGGGAGCTGTTTTTT
TRBV7-9	TRBJ2-7	TRBD1	.	CASSPRQGDYEQYF	TGTGCCAGCAGCCCGCGACAGGGAGACTACGAGCAGTACTTC
TRBV19	TRBJ1-4	.	.	CASGSEVTPIGKLFF	TGTGCCAGTGGCTCTGAAGTGACACCAATTGGAAAACTGTTTTTT
TRBV11-3	TRBJ2-3	TRBD2	.	CASSFGTSSTDTQYF	TGTGCCAGCAGCTTCGGGACTAGCAGCACAGATACGCAGTATTTT